Listed below are T cell receptor beta chains from one sample, sequenced in a study of early T cells in non-severe SARS-CoV-2 infection. TCRdb re-called the 5' RACE reads with MiXCR, one entry per CDR3 protein. The repertoire includes around 70,000 distinct CDR3 sequences, 11% of them detected once, and 6.4% sits in the top ten. Sequenced sample: whole blood. The receptors were sampled from an adult who was a healthcare worker with PCR-confirmed SARS-CoV-2 infection or an uninfected control (not recorded which). Both conserved end residues are part of each CDR3. Fields, in order: J gene, V gene, clone size, D gene, CDR3 DNA, CDR3 protein. A D gene is named only where the DNA matches it firmly. Some rows have no size entry. The others give once, few or many, or a class for an expanded clone.

>TRBJ2-3|TRBV6-2/TRBV6-3|few|NA
TGTGCCAGCAGTGACATAATGGTCCACGGAACAGATACGCAGTATTTT
CASSDIMVHGTDTQYF
>TRBJ1-2|TRBV28|NA|NA
TGTGCCAGTGATAGTGGGAGACGGGATGGCTACACCTTC
CASDSGRRDGYTF
>TRBJ2-1|TRBV5-4|few|TRBD2
TGTGCCAGCAGCTTAGCGGGAGCGTCCTACAATGAGCAGTTCTTC
CASSLAGASYNEQFF
>TRBJ2-5|TRBV7-9|many|NA
TGTGCCAGCAGCTCCTCCCCGGGACTCATGGGGGAGACCCAGTACTTC
CASSSSPGLMGETQYF
>TRBJ2-1|TRBV2|NA|TRBD2
TGTGCCAGCAGTCTTCGGGACTCCCGGGGAGGGGAGCAGTTCTTC
CASSLRDSRGGEQFF
>TRBJ2-5|TRBV6-5|few|TRBD1
TGTGCCAGCAGCTCCGGGACAGGGGGCCAAGAGACCCAGTACTTC
CASSSGTGGQETQYF
>TRBJ2-6|TRBV4-3|few|NA
TGCGCCAGCAGCCCTCAGAGAGCTGGGGCCAACGTCCTGACTTTC
CASSPQRAGANVLTF
>TRBJ2-2|TRBV10-1|NA|TRBD1
TGCGCCAGCAGTGACTATTTGGGGACAGCGAACACCGGGGAGCTGTTTTTT
CASSDYLGTANTGELFF
>TRBJ2-1|TRBV27|NA|TRBD2
TGTGCCAACAGTTTAACCAGCGGGATGGGGTATGAGCAGTTCTTC
CANSLTSGMGYEQFF
>TRBJ1-1|TRBV30|few|NA
TGTGCCTGGAATGCCGGGAACACTGAAGCTTTCTTT
CAWNAGNTEAFF
>TRBJ1-5|TRBV2|NA|NA
TGTGCCAGCGGCGTTCCCAATCAGCCCCAGCATTTT
CASGVPNQPQHF
>TRBJ2-3|TRBV2|few|TRBD2
TGTGCCAGCAGTCGGGACTATCAGGATACGCAGTATTTT
CASSRDYQDTQYF
>TRBJ2-5|TRBV6-1|NA|NA
TGTGCCAGCGGGGAAGCGGTTCAAGAGACCCAGTACTTC
CASGEAVQETQYF
>TRBJ2-7|TRBV12-3/TRBV12-4|many|NA
TGTGCCAGCAGGTCCTCAGCTCCCGAGCAGTACTTC
CASRSSAPEQYF
>TRBJ2-1|TRBV27|few|NA
TGTGCCAGTTACAACCAGGGTTTGGATGAGCAGTTCTTC
CASYNQGLDEQFF
>TRBJ2-1|TRBV5-1|NA|NA
TGCGCCAGCAGCTTGCCGCTGACTGGTTTTCATGAGCAGTTCTTC
CASSLPLTGFHEQFF
>TRBJ1-4|TRBV27|NA|NA
TGTGCCAGCAGTTCCTGGGCTCTTAATGAAAAACTGTTTTTT
CASSSWALNEKLFF
>TRBJ2-7|TRBV7-9|many|TRBD2
TGTGCCAGCAGCTTTGGTTCTAGCGGAAATTACGAGCAGTACTTC
CASSFGSSGNYEQYF
>TRBJ2-1|TRBV5-4|many|NA
TGTGCCAGCAGCTTGGACAGCCTTTCGGGTGAGCAGTTCTTC
CASSLDSLSGEQFF
>TRBJ1-1|TRBV7-9|NA|NA
TGTGCCAGCAGAACCAACACTGAAGCTTTCTTT
CASRTNTEAFF
>TRBJ2-5|TRBV30|NA|NA
TGTGCCTGGAGCGCCTATGAGACCCAGTACTTC
CAWSAYETQYF
>TRBJ2-7|TRBV20-1|NA|NA
TGCAGTGCTAGAGATCCCCCGTTAGGGGAGCAGTACTTC
CSARDPPLGEQYF
>TRBJ2-1|TRBV7-8|NA|NA
TGTGCCAGCAGCTCGACCGGGACTGGGGTTAGGAATGAGCAGTTCTTC
CASSSTGTGVRNEQFF
>TRBJ2-7|TRBV12-3/TRBV12-4|NA|TRBD1
TGTGCCAGCAGTTTAGCCGGGACAGGGGGAACCTACGAGCAGTACTTC
CASSLAGTGGTYEQYF
>TRBJ1-6|TRBV4-3|NA|TRBD1
TGCGCCAGCAGCCAAGAAATGAGACAGGGCGCTTCACCCCTCCACTTT
CASSQEMRQGASPLHF
>TRBJ2-7|TRBV20-1|NA|NA
TGCAGTGCTAAACTCGTGGGCTACGAGCAGTACTTC
CSAKLVGYEQYF
>TRBJ2-2|TRBV2|few|NA
TGTGCCAGCGGAGGTGATAACACCGGGGAGCTGTTTTTT
CASGGDNTGELFF
>TRBJ2-1|TRBV5-6|many|NA
TGTGCCAGCAGCTTGGCGCGTGTAGATGAGCAGTTCTTC
CASSLARVDEQFF
>TRBJ1-2|TRBV28|NA|NA
TGTGCCGCCACCAAACCCCCCCGCTACGGCTACACCTTC
CAATKPPRYGYTF
>TRBJ2-5|TRBV24-1|NA|NA
TGTGCCACCAGGCGGGGTTGGGAGACCCAGTACTTC
CATRRGWETQYF
>TRBJ1-2|TRBV20-1|few|TRBD1
TGCAGTGCGCGCCTGACAGGGGGATTTAACTATGGCTACACCTTC
CSARLTGGFNYGYTF
>TRBJ2-5|TRBV28|few|NA
TGTGCCAGCAGGCTCCTCATAGGAAGGGGAGAGACCCAGTACTTC
CASRLLIGRGETQYF
>TRBJ2-3|TRBV4-2|many|NA
TGTGCCAGCAGCCAACCCGACGGGAGCGTACTACATACGCAGTATTTT
CASSQPDGSVLHTQYF
>TRBJ2-5|TRBV4-3|NA|TRBD2
TGCGCCAGCAGCCAAGGCGGGAGGGGGACCCAGTACTTC
CASSQGGRGTQYF
>TRBJ2-1|TRBV7-9|many|TRBD2
TGTGCCAGCAGTGATAGCGGGAGCTCCTACAATGAGCAGTTCTTC
CASSDSGSSYNEQFF